This passage covers 22 T cell receptor beta chains from one sample sequenced in a study of T cell repertoires in cytomegalovirus infection. Which antigens these TCRs recognize remains unknown. One entry per CDR3 protein results from TCRdb running MiXCR on the reads. The sample has approximately 910,000 distinct CDR3 sequences, about a third seen once. This specimen consisted of cultured CD8+ T cells from PBMCs, obtained from culture after CMV antigen stimulation. The receptors were sampled from a human donor in good health (CMV status not recorded). Some clones in this sample may be carry-over from other donors' samples.

This clonotype was counted a few times. The rearrangement joins TRBV7-9 to TRBJ2-1, with 9 bases lining up with TRBD1. This CDR3 region has 15 residues. Germline V gene lookup returns CDR1 SEHNR and CDR2 FQNEAQ (reference sequence). V gave up 5 bases and J gave up 5 bases; unmatched junction bases: 7. CDR3 loop: CASSPGDRANNEQFF. CDR3 coding DNA: TGTGCCAGCAGCCCGGGGGACAGGGCAAACAATGAGCAGTTCTTC.

This clonotype was counted many times. This chain links TRBV7-6 with TRBJ1-1, with D possibly being TRBD1 (6 bases). V was cut by 1 base and J by 1 base, with 7 bases left in between. Germline V gene data show CDR1 as SGHVS and CDR2 as FNYEAQ. The CDR3 contains 14 residues. For the CDR3, the DNA is TGTGCCAGCAGCTTAGAACAGGGGAACACTGAAGCTTTCTTT. Its translation: CASSLEQGNTEAFF.

The CDR3 loop is CASSPLTELSYEQYV. As DNA, the CDR3 is TGTGCCAGCAGTCCCCTGACAGAACTATCCTACGAGCAGTACGTC. V and J are TRBV28 and TRBJ2-7, with a weak D call TRBD1 (5 bases). The V end lost 5 bases, the J end lost 1 base, and 15 bases lay between the germline ends. This CDR3 contains 15 residues. Germline V gene lookup returns CDR1 MDHEN and CDR2 SYDVKM.

This clonotype appeared a few times. The rearrangement links TRBV6-6 to TRBJ2-5; D uncertain. V was shortened by 4 bases and J by 1 base, with 10 bases between the two germline ends. Looked up from germline, CDR1 is MNHNY and CDR2 is SVGAGI (reference sequence). The CDR3 is made up of 14 amino acids. CDR3 residues: CASSSLIGQETQYF. In nucleotides, the CDR3 is TGTGCCAGCAGTTCCTTAATCGGCCAAGAGACCCAGTACTTC.

As concerns this clonotype: A read error may be the cause here, since a much bigger clone is one base away. The chain combines TRBV7-6 with TRBJ2-3; possibly TRBD1 for D (5 bases). Germline CDR1 and CDR2: SGHVS and FNYEAQ. The CDR3 totals 13 residues. CDR3: CANSPQVTDTQYF. The CDR3 DNA reads as TGTGCCAACAGCCCACAGGTCACAGATACGCAGTATTTT.

The chain uses TRBV7-9 and TRBJ2-7; perhaps TRBD2 as D (7 bases). This CDR3 has 14 amino acids. V was trimmed by 5 bases and J by 7 bases, leaving 18 bases between them. Germline V gene data show CDR1 as SEHNR and CDR2 as FQNEAQ (reference sequence). CDR3 loop: CASSPPGGRTEQYF. The CDR3, as DNA: TGTGCCAGCAGCCCTCCGGGGGGCCGTACGGAGCAGTACTTC.

The chain recombines TRBV6-2 or TRBV6-3 with TRBJ1-1; 9 bases line up with TRBD1. Germline V gene sequence: CDR1 MNHEY, CDR2 SVGEGT. The CDR3 runs 18 residues. With V trimmed by 4 bases and J by 1 base, 13 bases remained unmatched. The CDR3 reads CASSFSPGQGWANTEAFF. The CDR3 bases are TGTGCCAGCAGTTTTTCCCCGGGACAGGGTTGGGCGAACACTGAAGCTTTCTTT.

This clonotype has just a few counts. The chain joins TRBV4-1 to TRBJ2-1, with TRBD2 identical over 9 bases. Germline V gives CDR1 MGHRA, CDR2 YSYEKL. This CDR3 is 18 amino acids long. The V gene end was trimmed by 3 bases and the J gene end by 5 bases; junction bases not matched to a gene: 14. CDR3 region: CASSQRGMTSGLDNEQFF. The CDR3 DNA reads TGCGCCAGCAGCCAGAGAGGGATGACTAGCGGATTAGACAATGAGCAGTTCTTC.

The chain uses TRBV7-3 and TRBJ1-3, with 9 bases fitting TRBD1. The CDR3 is made up of 16 amino acids. The ends lost 7 bases at V and 3 bases at J; junction bases unmatched: 10. Germline V gene data show CDR1 as SGHTA and CDR2 as FQGTGA. CDR3 coding DNA: TGTGCCAGCAAAGGGACAGGGACCTTTCATGGAAACACCATATATTTT. It yields the protein CASKGTGTFHGNTIYF.

This clonotype was recorded only once. Since a much larger clone is just one base distant, this may be a read error. V gene TRBV7-2 combines with J gene TRBJ2-1, with 10 bases lining up with TRBD2. Looked up from germline, CDR1 is SGHTA and CDR2 is FQGNSA. The CDR3 spans 16 residues. As DNA, the CDR3 is TGTGTCAGCAGCTTACAAGCGGGGGGGCGAGGGAATGAGCAGTTCTTC. It codes for CVSSLQAGGRGNEQFF.

This clonotype was observed at least ten times. This may be a read error: a much more frequent sequence differs by one nucleotide. V and J are TRBV6-5 and TRBJ2-7; D ambiguous. There are 11 residues in the CDR3. CDR1 and CDR2 (germline): MNHEY, SVGAGI. The CDR3 sequence is CASSYSDEQYF. CDR3 nucleotides: TGTGCCAGCAGTTACTCCGACGAGCAGTACTTC.

J is TRBJ2-7 and V is TRBV6-2 or TRBV6-3; D is ambiguous. The CDR3 runs 16 residues. Trimming removed 0 bases from V and 3 bases from J, with 15 bases in between. Germline lookup yields CDR1 MNHEY and CDR2 SVGEGT. This CDR3 is CASSYSGRVGYYEQYV. The CDR3 DNA follows: TGTGCCAGCAGTTACTCGGGCAGAGTGGGATACTACGAGCAGTACGTC.

The chain joins TRBV6-6 to TRBJ2-1; TRBD2 is a possible D gene (5 bases). Germline CDR1 reads MNHNY; CDR2 reads SVGAGI (reference sequence). This CDR3 comprises 16 residues. V was clipped by 5 bases and J by 8 bases, with 22 bases between them. The chain's CDR3 is CASSPTRAGRWYEQFF. The CDR3 DNA is TGTGCCAGCAGTCCTACTAGGGCGGGCCGGTGGTATGAGCAGTTCTTC.

The chain couples TRBV24-1 to TRBJ2-1; D is perhaps TRBD1 (6 bases). The CDR3 loop spans 17 amino acids. In germline, CDR1 is KGHDR, CDR2 SFDVKD. V was clipped by 6 bases and J by 3 bases, with 20 bases between them. The CDR3 reads CATSSLRARGFYNEQFF. CDR3 nucleotides: TGTGCCACCAGTTCCTTAAGGGCTAGGGGGTTCTACAATGAGCAGTTCTTC.

V usage is TRBV19 and J usage is TRBJ2-3; 7 positions agree with TRBD1. With 6 bases clipped from V and 0 bases from J, the junction kept 9 bases outside the gene matches. The CDR3 is 16 amino acids. Germline loops: CDR1 LNHDA, CDR2 SQIVND (reference sequence). CDR3 sequence reads: CASRPPETGSTDTQYF. The CDR3 DNA reads TGTGCCAGTAGGCCGCCTGAGACAGGGAGCACAGATACGCAGTATTTT. The full variable domain, its missing parts supplied by reference TRBV19 and TRBJ2-3, is DGGITQSPKYLFRKEGQNVTLSCEQNLNHDAMYWYRQDPGQGLRLIYYSQIVNDFQKGDIAEGYSVSREKKESFPLTVTSAQKNPTAFYLCASRPPETGSTDTQYFGPGTRLTVL.

This clonotype appeared a few times. The chain uses TRBV28 and TRBJ2-3, with 9 bases matching TRBD1. J gave up 4 bases and V 5 bases, and 4 bases lay outside the gene matches. The CDR3 runs to 14 residues. Germline V CDR1 and CDR2: MDHEN, SYDVKM. In DNA form, the CDR3 reads TGTGCCAGCAGTGTTACAGGGGGCGCAGATACGCAGTATTTT. Translating gives CASSVTGGADTQYF. The full variable domain, in which reference TRBV28 and TRBJ2-3 provide the parts outside the CDR3, is DVKVTQSSRYLVKRTGEKVFLECVQDMDHENMFWYRQDPGLGLRLIYFSYDVKMKEKGDIPEGYSVSREKKERFSLILESASTNQTSMYLCASSVTGGADTQYFGPGTRLTVL.

Details on this clonotype: One end of the junction does not line up with germline, which may come from a read error. CDR3 region: CASSTGFGGTEAFF. The CDR3 coding sequence is TGTGCTAGCAGCACGGGGTTCGGAGGCACTGAAGCTTTCTTT. The chain is built from TRBV7-7 and TRBJ1-1; D ambiguous. CDR3 size: 14 residues. Germline-derived CDR1 and CDR2 are SSHAT and FNYEAQ (reference sequence).

This clonotype was seen at least ten times. CDR3 protein: CASSLISARSGSYNEQFF. The CDR3, as DNA: TGTGCCAGCAGCTTAATTTCTGCACGTAGCGGTTCCTACAATGAGCAGTTCTTC. The genes are TRBV7-6 and TRBJ2-1; D perhaps matches TRBD2 (6 bases). The CDR3 is 18 residues long. From germline, CDR1 is SGHVS and CDR2 FNYEAQ. V lost 2 bases to trimming and J lost 1 base, with 18 bases between them. Filled out from reference TRBV7-6 and TRBJ2-1, the complete variable domain reads GAGVSQSPRYKVTKRGQDVALRCDPISGHVSLYWYRQALGQGPEFLTYFNYEAQQDKSGLPNDRFSAERPEGSISTLTIQRTEQRDSAMYRCASSLISARSGSYNEQFFGPGTRLTVL.

The sample holds many counts of this clonotype. The chain couples TRBV7-9 to TRBJ2-7; TRBD1 is a possible D gene (6 bases). The CDR3 sequence is 15 residues long. Germline V CDR1 and CDR2: SEHNR, FQNEAQ (reference sequence). Trimming cost V 4 bases and J 2 bases, with 15 bases left between them. The CDR3 DNA reads TGTGCCAGCAGCTCGACTGACAGGCGACCCTACGAGCAGTACTTC. Its protein product is CASSSTDRRPYEQYF.

This clonotype was detected many times. V usage is TRBV7-2 and J usage is TRBJ2-7; 9 nucleotides line up with TRBD1. The CDR3 length is 14 residues. Germline V gene data show CDR1 as SGHTA and CDR2 as FQGNSA. V lost 3 bases, J lost 4 bases, and 4 bases stayed unmatched. CDR3 sequence reads: CASSFGTGSYEQYF. The CDR3 DNA sequence: TGTGCCAGCAGCTTCGGGACAGGGTCTTACGAGCAGTACTTC.

J is TRBJ2-7 and V is TRBV29-1, with TRBD1 matching 7 bases. Germline CDR1 and CDR2: SQVTM and ANQGSEA. The junction had 6 bases not matched to a gene; V was cut back by 1 base and J by 3 bases. This CDR3 has 14 residues. CDR3 in amino acids: CSVEARDRDYEQYF. CDR3 nucleotide sequence: TGCAGCGTTGAAGCTCGGGACAGAGACTACGAGCAGTACTTC.

A few counts support this clonotype. This sequence joins TRBV24-1 and TRBJ2-5; D is undetermined. The length of the CDR3 is 18 residues. Per the germline V gene, CDR1 is KGHDR and CDR2 is SFDVKD. Trimming removed 5 bases from V and 5 bases from J, with 26 bases in between. In DNA, the CDR3 is TGTGCCACCAGTGGGGCGAGTCTGCCGAGACTTCACCCGGAGACCCAGTACTTC. This codes for CATSGASLPRLHPETQYF.